Below, 31 T cell receptor beta chains from the same sample are listed, as sequenced in a study of T-cell reconstitution after alpha-beta-depleted transplantation in children. A TCRbeta library incorporating unique molecular identifiers was prepared. TCRdb fed the PCR reads into MiXCR, producing one record per CDR3 protein. The repertoire consists of 95,000 to 120,000 distinct CDR3 sequences, with about 6% occurring once and the leading ten covering 20% to 25%. This specimen was PBMCs, mostly from graft donor cells, taken 360 days after TCRalphabeta/CD19-depleted stem cell transplant. These receptors came from a male patient between 2 and 15 years old who had a stem cell transplant for acute lymphoblastic leukemia, so the T cells may come from the graft donor.

This clonotype occurred a few times. This chain uses TRBV27 with TRBJ2-1, with D possibly being TRBD2 (5 bases). Germline V gene lookup returns CDR1 MNHEY and CDR2 SMNVEV (reference sequence). The CDR3 has 18 residues. Deletions cut 5 bases from V and 0 bases from J, with 20 bases between. The CDR3 loop reads CASSAFAPGLLSYNEQFF. CDR3 nucleotides: TGTGCCAGCAGTGCCTTCGCCCCTGGACTGCTCTCCTACAATGAGCAGTTCTTC.

This clonotype was counted ten times or more. The chain uses TRBV10-3 and TRBJ1-1; possibly TRBD1 for D (6 bases). Trimming cost V 10 bases and J 6 bases, with 12 bases left between them. This CDR3 has 11 amino acids. Germline CDR1 is ENHRY and CDR2 is SYGVKD. The CDR3 DNA reads TGTGCCACGGCGTGGGGGCCTGAAGCTTTCTTT. Translation gives CATAWGPEAFF.

This clonotype was seen ten or more times. The CDR3 DNA follows: TGTGCCAGCAGCTTACGCAGGGATACTAACTATGGCTACACCTTC. Protein: CASSLRRDTNYGYTF. The chain employs TRBV7-8 and TRBJ1-2, with a possible D match to TRBD1 (5 bases). Germline-derived CDR1 and CDR2 are SGHVS and FQNEAQ. Trimming left V 2 bases short and J 0 bases short, with 10 bases between. The CDR3 runs 15 residues. The full variable domain, with the rest looked up from reference TRBV7-8 and TRBJ1-2, is GAGVSQSPRYKVAKRGQDVALRCDPISGHVSLFWYQQALGQGPEFLTYFQNEAQLDKSGLPSDRFFAERPEGSVSTLKIQRTQQEDSAVYLCASSLRRDTNYGYTFGSGTRLTVV.

Only a few counts were recorded for this clonotype. The rearrangement uses TRBV28 and TRBJ2-5, with a tentative D call TRBD1 (5 bases). There are 14 residues in the CDR3. Germline V lookup: CDR1 MDHEN, CDR2 SYDVKM. V shed 1 base and J shed 3 bases, with 9 bases lying between them. The CDR3 protein is CASSLSWGEETQYF. Here the CDR3 DNA reads TGTGCCAGCAGTTTATCGTGGGGCGAAGAGACCCAGTACTTC.

This clonotype was observed at least ten times. The chain links TRBV28 to TRBJ1-5; 7 bases are a match to TRBD1. Germline lookup yields CDR1 MDHEN and CDR2 SYDVKM. The CDR3 runs 14 residues. The ends lost 2 bases at V and 7 bases at J; junction bases unmatched: 5. Here the CDR3 reads CASSLVRGSQPQHF. CDR3 in DNA: TGTGCCAGCAGTTTAGTCAGGGGGTCACAGCCCCAGCATTTT.

This clonotype was observed at least ten times. The CDR3 protein is CASSLGAGTGYGYTF. CDR3 bases: TGCGCCAGCAGCCTAGGAGCCGGGACAGGCTATGGCTACACCTTC. This chain joins TRBV4-3 and TRBJ1-2, with 8 bases matching TRBD1. The CDR3 contains 15 residues. Trimming removed 4 bases from V and 4 bases from J; junction bases left unmatched: 8. Germline assignment: CDR1 LGHNA and CDR2 YSLEER.

This clonotype was detected a few times. The rearrangement uses TRBV24-1 and TRBJ2-7; 11 bases align to TRBD1. The CDR3 has 17 residues. With V trimmed by 4 bases and J by 8 bases, 15 bases remained unmatched. Germline CDR1 and CDR2: KGHDR and SFDVKD. CDR3 nucleotide sequence: TGTGCCACCAGTGAATACGGACAGGGGGCAACCCTGTTTAAGCAGTACTTC. Its protein product is CATSEYGQGATLFKQYF.

This clonotype was seen many times. The chain couples TRBV12-3 or TRBV12-4 to TRBJ1-3, with D possibly TRBD1 on 5 matching bases. Trimming removed 3 bases at V and 2 bases at J, with 8 bases between. This CDR3 comprises 14 residues. CDR3 DNA: TGTGCCAGCAGTTTGGTAGGGGCTGGAAACACCATATATTTT. Translated: CASSLVGAGNTIYF.

This clonotype was detected ten times or more. This sequence joins TRBV5-1 and TRBJ2-1, with TRBD1 identical over 10 bases. The CDR3 contains 13 residues. With 6 bases clipped from V and 5 bases from J, the junction kept 2 bases outside the gene matches. Germline V gives CDR1 SGHRS, CDR2 YFSETQ. CDR3 coding DNA: TGCGCCAGCAAGGACAGGGGGGACAATGAGCAGTTCTTC. Amino acid sequence: CASKDRGDNEQFF. The full variable domain, its missing parts supplied by reference TRBV5-1 and TRBJ2-1, is KAGVTQTPRYLIKTRGQQVTLSCSPISGHRSVSWYQQTPGQGLQFLFEYFSETQRNKGNFPGRFSGRQFSNSRSEMNVSTLELGDSALYLCASKDRGDNEQFFGPGTRLTVL.

This clonotype has at least ten counts. The V call is TRBV29-1, the J call TRBJ2-3, with 8 bases matching TRBD1. The ends lost 5 bases at V and 9 bases at J; junction bases unmatched: 1. CDR3 length: 10 residues. Per the germline V gene, CDR1 is SQVTM and CDR2 is ANQGSEA. Written as DNA, the CDR3 is TGCAGCGTTCGACAGGGGACGCAGTATTTT. It codes for CSVRQGTQYF.

This clonotype came up many times. The chain carries TRBV20-1 and TRBJ1-3; 7 bases are shared with TRBD1. Germline V lookup: CDR1 DFQATT, CDR2 SNEGSKA (reference sequence). The CDR3 totals 17 residues. The junction had 16 bases not matched to a gene; V was cut back by 6 bases and J by 2 bases. The CDR3 DNA reads as TGCAGTGCCCTGAGACAGGGAAGTTTTCTAACTGGAAACACCATATATTTT. Protein sequence: CSALRQGSFLTGNTIYF.

CDR3 in amino acids: CASSPTSGLYEQYF. The CDR3 DNA follows: TGTGCCAGTAGTCCCACTAGCGGCCTCTACGAGCAGTACTTC. V is TRBV19 and J is TRBJ2-7, with 8 nucleotides matching TRBD2. The V gene end was trimmed by 5 bases and the J gene end by 3 bases; junction bases not matched to a gene: 6. The CDR3 is made up of 14 amino acids. CDR1 and CDR2 from the germline V gene are LNHDA and SQIVND (reference sequence). Based on the CDR3 plus reference TRBV19 and TRBJ2-7, the full variable domain is DGGITQSPKYLFRKEGQNVTLSCEQNLNHDAMYWYRQDPGQGLRLIYYSQIVNDFQKGDIAEGYSVSREKKESFPLTVTSAQKNPTAFYLCASSPTSGLYEQYFGPGTRLTVT.

In its sample, this clonotype was seen many times. The V call is TRBV11-2, the J call TRBJ2-7; 10 nucleotides line up with TRBD1. The CDR3 is 15 amino acids. J gave up 7 bases and V 4 bases, and 10 bases lay outside the gene matches. CDR1 is SGHAT and CDR2 is FQNNGV in the germline V gene. For the CDR3, the DNA is TGTGCCAGCAGCTGGCCGGGACAGGGGCTCAATGAGCAGTACTTC. Translating gives CASSWPGQGLNEQYF.

This clonotype was detected many times. The rearrangement joins TRBV5-1 to TRBJ2-7, with 7 bases identical to TRBD1. The CDR3 loop spans 14 amino acids. The germline V gene encodes CDR1 SGHRS and CDR2 YFSETQ. V gave up 5 bases and J gave up 1 base; unmatched junction bases: 6. This chain's CDR3 is CASSLPGQSYEQYF. The CDR3 DNA follows: TGCGCCAGCAGTCTCCCGGGACAGTCCTACGAGCAGTACTTC.

V usage is TRBV6-1 and J usage is TRBJ1-5; the match to TRBD1 covers 8 bases. V shed 6 bases and J 5 bases; nucleotides not matched to a gene: 6. This CDR3 region has 14 residues. Germline CDR1 and CDR2: MNHNS and SASEGT. The CDR3 is CASSQGAGDQPQHF. DNA for the CDR3: TGTGCCAGCAGCCAGGGGGCCGGCGATCAGCCCCAGCATTTT.

This clonotype was recorded many times. The chain recombines TRBV7-2 with TRBJ2-2; D not resolved. The CDR3 extends over 15 amino acids. Trimming removed 0 bases from V and 5 bases from J, with 10 bases in between. Germline CDR1 reads SGHTA; CDR2 reads FQGNSA. The CDR3 sequence: CASSLALTDTGELFF. In DNA form, the CDR3 reads TGTGCCAGCAGCTTAGCGCTAACGGATACCGGGGAGCTGTTTTTT.

At least ten counts were recorded for this clonotype. The chain carries TRBV7-6 and TRBJ1-1, with TRBD1 as a possible D gene (5 bases). Trimming stripped 5 bases from V and 1 base from J, with 14 bases between. Germline values: CDR1 SGHVS, CDR2 FNYEAQ. The CDR3 sequence is 15 residues long. Here the CDR3 reads CASSHPSGKNTEAFF. Written as DNA, the CDR3 is TGTGCCAGCAGCCACCCTTCAGGGAAGAACACTGAAGCTTTCTTT.

This clonotype was picked up a small number of times. The gene calls are TRBV6-2 or TRBV6-3 and TRBJ2-7; TRBD1 aligns across 7 bases. J gave up 4 bases and V 2 bases, and 11 bases lay outside the gene matches. The CDR3 totals 16 residues. Germline V gene lookup returns CDR1 MNHEY and CDR2 SVGEGT. The CDR3 loop is CASSYPTHDRDYEQYF. The CDR3, as DNA: TGTGCCAGCAGTTACCCGACTCATGACAGGGATTACGAGCAGTACTTC.

Only a few counts were recorded for this clonotype. The chain joins TRBV29-1 to TRBJ2-7; tentative D call: TRBD2 (6 bases). The V end was cut by 6 bases, the J end by 7 bases, with 16 bases between. This CDR3 is 12 amino acids long. In germline, CDR1 is SQVTM, CDR2 ANQGSEA. CDR3 sequence: CSVLARDPEQYF. CDR3 bases: TGCAGCGTCCTCGCGCGGGACCCAGAGCAGTACTTC.

Here the CDR3 DNA reads TGTGCCAGCAGCTTGAGGACTAGCGGGGATCCAAGCTCCTACAATGAGCAGTTCTTC. This translates into CASSLRTSGDPSSYNEQFF. The chain recombines TRBV11-1 with TRBJ2-1; 12 bases fit TRBD2. The ends lost 3 bases at V and 0 bases at J; junction bases unmatched: 9. Germline CDR1 SGHAT, CDR2 FQDESV (reference sequence). The CDR3 consists of 19 residues.

The chain carries TRBV5-6 and TRBJ1-4; no clear D. Germline lookup yields CDR1 SGHDT and CDR2 YYEEEE. Deletions cut 4 bases from V and 4 bases from J, with 8 bases between. The CDR3 has 13 residues. As DNA, the CDR3 is TGTGCCAGCAGCATGGGCCATAATGAAAAACTGTTTTTT. It is translated as CASSMGHNEKLFF.

The sample holds many counts of this clonotype. V usage is TRBV4-3 and J usage is TRBJ2-2; D gene uncertain. Trimming took 0 bases from V and 3 from J, leaving 5 bases between them. CDR3 size: 14 residues. Germline loops: CDR1 LGHNA, CDR2 YSLEER. CDR3 region: CASSQDYHTGELFF. CDR3 nucleotide sequence: TGCGCCAGCAGCCAAGACTATCACACCGGGGAGCTGTTTTTT.

This chain uses TRBV10-3 with TRBJ2-7; 9 positions match TRBD1. The CDR3 covers 16 residues. Germline trimming cut 4 bases from V and 2 bases from J; bases unmatched to any gene: 9. Looked up from germline, CDR1 is ENHRY and CDR2 is SYGVKD. The CDR3 reads CAISALRQGVTYEQYF. Written as DNA, the CDR3 is TGTGCCATCAGTGCCCTCCGACAGGGGGTAACCTACGAGCAGTACTTC.

This chain uses TRBV4-1 with TRBJ2-6; no clear D. The V gene's germline CDR1 is MGHRA and CDR2 YSYEKL. Trimming took off 2 bases at V and 1 base at J, with 6 bases between the two ends. The CDR3 has 15 residues. The CDR3 loop is CASSQFWSGANVLTF. The CDR3 coding sequence is TGCGCCAGCAGCCAATTCTGGTCTGGGGCCAACGTCCTGACTTTC.

This clonotype is a singleton in its sample. V gene TRBV7-2 combines with J gene TRBJ2-7; 9 nucleotides match TRBD2. This CDR3 spans 16 amino acids. CDR1 is SGHTA, CDR2 FQGNSA, per germline. V was pared by 1 base and J by 2 bases, with 6 bases of the junction left unmatched. The CDR3 sequence is CASSLGGGRAAYEQYF. CDR3 DNA sequence: TGTGCCAGCAGCTTAGGTGGCGGGAGGGCGGCCTACGAGCAGTACTTC.

In this sample, this clonotype turned up many times. The CDR3 here is CSVPGLAGVEQYF. The CDR3 DNA reads TGCAGCGTGCCCGGACTAGCGGGAGTAGAGCAGTACTTC. The chain has TRBV29-1 and TRBJ2-7; 13 bases are shared with TRBD2. The trim removed 6 bases at V and 7 bases at J, leaving 6 bases unmatched. This CDR3 has 13 amino acids. Germline V gene lookup returns CDR1 SQVTM and CDR2 ANQGSEA.

Ten or more counts support this clonotype. This chain links TRBV2 with TRBJ1-1; no clear D. The CDR3 runs 11 residues. Germline V CDR1 and CDR2: SNHLY, FYNNEI. V gave up 3 bases and J gave up 7 bases, with 6 bases separating them. CDR3 residues: CASSEMFEAFF. CDR3 bases: TGTGCCAGCAGTGAGATGTTTGAAGCTTTCTTT.

This clonotype was detected many times. The chain couples TRBV20-1 to TRBJ1-1, with TRBD1 matching 7 bases. The CDR3 consists of 13 residues. After removal of 0 bases from V and 14 bases from J, the junction contained 12 bases not matched to a gene. The germline V gene has CDR1 DFQATT and CDR2 SNEGSKA (reference sequence). The CDR3 nucleotides are TGCAGTGCTAGAGATTTGGAGGGGGCGCAGGAATTCTTT. It codes for CSARDLEGAQEFF.

Of note for this clonotype: At one boundary the junction diverges from the germline segment, which might be a read error. The J gene is TRBJ2-7, the V gene TRBV20-1; the D gene could be TRBD1 or TRBD2 (6 bases each). Per germline, CDR1 DFQATT and CDR2 SNEGSKA (reference sequence). The CDR3 totals 16 residues. This CDR3 reads CCASPLRGGSSYEQYF. CDR3 DNA: TGCTGTGCTAGCCCACTCAGAGGGGGGAGCTCCTACGAGCAGTACTTC.

This clonotype was seen ten or more times. The V gene is TRBV27, the J gene TRBJ2-1; D may match TRBD1 or TRBD2 (5 bases each). This CDR3 contains 12 residues. V lost 3 bases to trimming and J lost 10 bases, with 10 bases between them. Per the germline V gene, CDR1 is MNHEY and CDR2 is SMNVEV (reference sequence). The CDR3 DNA sequence: TGTGCCAGCAGTTTGGGGGAGCGAGAGCAGTTCTTC. Translation: CASSLGEREQFF.

A few counts support this clonotype. The chain couples TRBV13 to TRBJ2-4; 8 bases fit TRBD1. The germline V gene encodes CDR1 PRHDT and CDR2 FYEKMQ (reference sequence). The CDR3 covers 12 residues. Trimming cost V 0 bases and J 15 bases; bases outside gene matches: 4. As DNA, the CDR3 is TGTGCCAGCAGCTTAGGGCAGGGGGCTTTGTACTTC. This translates into CASSLGQGALYF.